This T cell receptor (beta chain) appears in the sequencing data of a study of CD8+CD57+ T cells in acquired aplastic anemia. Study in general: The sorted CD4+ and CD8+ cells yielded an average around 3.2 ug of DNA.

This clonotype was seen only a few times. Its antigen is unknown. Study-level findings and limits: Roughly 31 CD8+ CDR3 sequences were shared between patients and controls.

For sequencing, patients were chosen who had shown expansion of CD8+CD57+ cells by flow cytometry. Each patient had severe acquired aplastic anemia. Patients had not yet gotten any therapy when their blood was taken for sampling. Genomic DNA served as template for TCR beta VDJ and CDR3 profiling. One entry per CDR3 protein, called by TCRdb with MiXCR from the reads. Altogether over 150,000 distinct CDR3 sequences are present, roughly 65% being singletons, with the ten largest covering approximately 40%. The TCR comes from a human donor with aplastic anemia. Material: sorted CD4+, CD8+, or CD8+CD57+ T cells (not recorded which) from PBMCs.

The CDR3 region is CAWSRAYNEQFF. The CDR3 DNA reads TGTGCCTGGAGTCGGGCCTACAATGAGCAGTTCTTC. The J gene is TRBJ2-1, the V gene TRBV30; the D is unclear. V was cut by 2 bases and J by 2 bases, with 4 bases left in between. Germline V gene sequence: CDR1 GTSNPN, CDR2 SVGIG (reference sequence). The CDR3 spans 12 residues.